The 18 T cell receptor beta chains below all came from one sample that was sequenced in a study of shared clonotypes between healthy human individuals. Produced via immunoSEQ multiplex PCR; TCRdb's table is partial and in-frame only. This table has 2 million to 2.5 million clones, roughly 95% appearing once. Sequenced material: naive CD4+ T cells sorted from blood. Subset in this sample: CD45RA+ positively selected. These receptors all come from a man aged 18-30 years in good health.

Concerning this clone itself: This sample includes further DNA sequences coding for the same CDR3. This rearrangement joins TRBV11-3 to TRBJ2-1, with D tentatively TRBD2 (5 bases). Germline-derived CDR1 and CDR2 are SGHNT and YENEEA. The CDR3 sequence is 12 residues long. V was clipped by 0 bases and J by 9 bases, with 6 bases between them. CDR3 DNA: TGTGCCAGCAGCTTAGATCGGGGTGAGCAGTTCTTC. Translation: CASSLDRGEQFF. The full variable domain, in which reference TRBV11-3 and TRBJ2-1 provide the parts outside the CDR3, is EAGVVQSPRYKIIEKKQPVAFWCNPISGHNTLYWYLQNLGQGPELLIRYENEEAVDDSQLPKDRFSAERLKGVDSTLKIQPAELGDSAVYLCASSLDRGEQFFGPGTRLTVL.

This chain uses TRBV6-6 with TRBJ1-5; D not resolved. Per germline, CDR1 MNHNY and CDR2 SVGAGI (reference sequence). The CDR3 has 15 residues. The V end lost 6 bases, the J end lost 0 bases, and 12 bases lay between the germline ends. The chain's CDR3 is CASRQGGFSNQPQHF. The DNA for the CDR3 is TGTGCCAGCAGACAAGGAGGGTTTAGCAATCAGCCCCAGCATTTT.

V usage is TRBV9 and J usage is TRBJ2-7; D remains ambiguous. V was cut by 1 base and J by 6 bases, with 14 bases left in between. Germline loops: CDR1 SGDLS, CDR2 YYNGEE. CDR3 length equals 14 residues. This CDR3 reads CASSVSPHVGEQYF. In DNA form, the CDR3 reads TGTGCCAGCAGCGTATCCCCCCATGTTGGCGAGCAGTACTTC.

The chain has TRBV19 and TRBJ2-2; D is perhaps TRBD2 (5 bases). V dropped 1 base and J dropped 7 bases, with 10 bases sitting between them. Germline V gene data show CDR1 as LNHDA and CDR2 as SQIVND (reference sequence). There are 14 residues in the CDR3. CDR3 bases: TGTGCCAGTAGTATAGTGCCGGGGATCGGGGAGCTGTTTTTT. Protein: CASSIVPGIGELFF.

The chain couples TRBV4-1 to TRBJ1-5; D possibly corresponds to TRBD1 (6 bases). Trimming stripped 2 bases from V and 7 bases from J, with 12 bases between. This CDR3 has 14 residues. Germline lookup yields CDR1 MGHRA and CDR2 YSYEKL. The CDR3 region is CASSQSGTFQPQHF. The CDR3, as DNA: TGCGCCAGCAGCCAATCCGGGACATTCCAGCCCCAGCATTTT.

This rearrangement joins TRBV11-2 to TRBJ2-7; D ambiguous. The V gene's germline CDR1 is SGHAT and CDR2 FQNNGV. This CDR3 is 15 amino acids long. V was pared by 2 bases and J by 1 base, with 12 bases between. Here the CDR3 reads CASSLSRPLSYEQYF. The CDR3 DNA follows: TGTGCCAGCAGCTTAAGTAGGCCACTATCCTACGAGCAGTACTTC.

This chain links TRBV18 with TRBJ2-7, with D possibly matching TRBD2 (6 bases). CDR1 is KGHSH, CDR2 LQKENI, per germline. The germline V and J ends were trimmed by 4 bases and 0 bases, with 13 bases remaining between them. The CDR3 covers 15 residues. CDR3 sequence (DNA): TGTGCCAGCTCACTAACGGAGGGGATCTCCTACGAGCAGTACTTC. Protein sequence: CASSLTEGISYEQYF.

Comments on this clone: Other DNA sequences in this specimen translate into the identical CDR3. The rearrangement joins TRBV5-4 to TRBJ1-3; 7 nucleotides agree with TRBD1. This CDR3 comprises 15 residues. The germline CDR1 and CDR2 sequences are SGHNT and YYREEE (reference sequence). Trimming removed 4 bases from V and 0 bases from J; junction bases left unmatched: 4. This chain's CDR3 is CASSVDRASGNTIYF. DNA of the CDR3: TGTGCCAGCAGCGTCGACAGGGCCTCTGGAAACACCATATATTTT.

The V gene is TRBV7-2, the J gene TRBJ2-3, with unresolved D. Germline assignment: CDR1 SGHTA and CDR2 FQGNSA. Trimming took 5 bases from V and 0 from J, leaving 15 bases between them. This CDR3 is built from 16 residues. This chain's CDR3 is CASSAKLSASTDTQYF. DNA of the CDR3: TGTGCCAGCAGCGCCAAACTGAGCGCTAGCACAGATACGCAGTATTTT.

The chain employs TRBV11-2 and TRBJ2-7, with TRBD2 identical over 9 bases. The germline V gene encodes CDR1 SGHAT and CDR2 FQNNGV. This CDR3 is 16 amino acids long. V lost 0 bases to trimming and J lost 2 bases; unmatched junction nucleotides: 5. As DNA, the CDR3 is TGTGCCAGCAGCTTAGACAGCGGGGGGATCCCCTACGAGCAGTACTTC. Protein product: CASSLDSGGIPYEQYF.

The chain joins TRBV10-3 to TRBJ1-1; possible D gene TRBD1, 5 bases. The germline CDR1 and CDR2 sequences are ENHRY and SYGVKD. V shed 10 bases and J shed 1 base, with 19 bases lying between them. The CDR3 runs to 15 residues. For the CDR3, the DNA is TGTGCCACCATGCAGAGGGCAGGGACGAACACTGAAGCTTTCTTT. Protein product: CATMQRAGTNTEAFF.

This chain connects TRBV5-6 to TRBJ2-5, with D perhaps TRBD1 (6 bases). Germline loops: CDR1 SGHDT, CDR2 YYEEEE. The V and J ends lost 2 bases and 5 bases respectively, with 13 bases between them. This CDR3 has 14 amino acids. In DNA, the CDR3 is TGTGCCAGCAGCTTTTTGGGGGCGCGGGAGACCCAGTACTTC. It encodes CASSFLGARETQYF.

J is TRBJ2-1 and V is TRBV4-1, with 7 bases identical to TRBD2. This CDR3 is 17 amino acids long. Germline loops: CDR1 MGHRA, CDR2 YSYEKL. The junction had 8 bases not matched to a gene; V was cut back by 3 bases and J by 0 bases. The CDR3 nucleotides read TGCGCCAGCAGCCATGCCCCATCTAGCGGCTCCTACAATGAGCAGTTCTTC. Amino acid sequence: CASSHAPSSGSYNEQFF.

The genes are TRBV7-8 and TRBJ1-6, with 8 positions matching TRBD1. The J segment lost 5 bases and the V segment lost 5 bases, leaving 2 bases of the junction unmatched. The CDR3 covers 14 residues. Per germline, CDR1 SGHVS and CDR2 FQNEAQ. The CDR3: CASSQTGDNSPLHF. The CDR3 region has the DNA TGTGCCAGCAGCCAGACAGGGGATAATTCACCCCTCCACTTT.

The CDR3 loop is CASSYSRRPSTDTQYF. In nucleotides, the CDR3 is TGTGCCAGCAGTTACTCAAGACGGCCTAGCACAGATACGCAGTATTTT. V gene TRBV6-5 combines with J gene TRBJ2-3; no clear D gene. CDR3 size: 16 residues. Trimming removed 0 bases from V and 0 bases from J, with 10 bases in between. Germline CDR1 and CDR2: MNHEY and SVGAGI.

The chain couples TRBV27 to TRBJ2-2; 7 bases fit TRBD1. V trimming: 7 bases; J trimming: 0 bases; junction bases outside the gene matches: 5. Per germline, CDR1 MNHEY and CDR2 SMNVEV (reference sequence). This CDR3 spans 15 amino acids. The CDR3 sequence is CASNRGYANTGELFF. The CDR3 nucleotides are TGTGCCAGCAACAGGGGCTACGCGAACACCGGGGAGCTGTTTTTT.

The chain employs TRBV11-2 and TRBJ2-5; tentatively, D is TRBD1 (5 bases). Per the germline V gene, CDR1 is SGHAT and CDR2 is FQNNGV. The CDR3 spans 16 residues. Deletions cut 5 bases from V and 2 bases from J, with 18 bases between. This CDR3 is CASSPQGHKGQETQYF. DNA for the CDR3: TGTGCCAGCAGCCCCCAAGGACATAAGGGGCAAGAGACCCAGTACTTC. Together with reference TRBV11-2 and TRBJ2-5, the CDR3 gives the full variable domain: EAGVAQSPRYKIIEKRQSVAFWCNPISGHATLYWYQQILGQGPKLLIQFQNNGVVDDSQLPKDRFSAERLKGVDSTLKIQPAKLEDSAVYLCASSPQGHKGQETQYFGPGTRLLVL.

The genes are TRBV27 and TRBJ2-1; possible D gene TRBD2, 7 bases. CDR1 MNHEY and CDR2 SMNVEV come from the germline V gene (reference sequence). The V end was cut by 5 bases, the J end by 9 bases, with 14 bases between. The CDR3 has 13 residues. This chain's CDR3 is CASSLGGPSEQFF. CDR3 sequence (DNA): TGTGCCAGCAGTCTCGGGGGGCCCAGTGAGCAGTTCTTC.